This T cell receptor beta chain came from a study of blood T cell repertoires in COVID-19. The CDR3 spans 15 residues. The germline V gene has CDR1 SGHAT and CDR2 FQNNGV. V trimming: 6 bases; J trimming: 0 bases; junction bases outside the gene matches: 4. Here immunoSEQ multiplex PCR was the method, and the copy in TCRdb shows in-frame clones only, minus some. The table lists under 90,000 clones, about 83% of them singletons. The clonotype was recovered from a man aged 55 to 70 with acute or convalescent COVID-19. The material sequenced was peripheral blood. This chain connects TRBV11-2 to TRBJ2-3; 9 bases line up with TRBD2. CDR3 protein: CASSTLAGSTDTQYF. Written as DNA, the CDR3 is TGTGCCAGCAGTACTCTAGCGGGGAGCACAGATACGCAGTATTTT. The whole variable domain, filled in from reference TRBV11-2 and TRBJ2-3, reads EAGVAQSPRYKIIEKRQSVAFWCNPISGHATLYWYQQILGQGPKLLIQFQNNGVVDDSQLPKDRFSAERLKGVDSTLKIQPAKLEDSAVYLCASSTLAGSTDTQYFGPGTRLTVL.